One sample yielded the 27 T cell receptor beta chains listed below, sequenced in a study of T cells after yellow fever vaccination. TCRdb called the 5' RACE reads again in MiXCR, with one record for every CDR3 protein. The repertoire holds about 310,000 distinct CDR3 sequences, with approximately 3.8% as singletons. The sequencing here drew on PBMCs, taken on the day of the yellow fever booster vaccination. Every receptor here comes from a man aged 18 to 29 who received the YFV17D yellow fever vaccine.

This clonotype appeared a few times. The chain uses TRBV4-3 and TRBJ2-7; 8 positions match TRBD1. The CDR3 has 15 residues. J gave up 1 base and V 0 bases, and 2 bases lay outside the gene matches. Germline lookup yields CDR1 LGHNA and CDR2 YSLEER. This chain's CDR3 is CASSQEQGVSYEQYF. As DNA, the CDR3 is TGCGCCAGCAGCCAAGAACAGGGGGTGTCCTACGAGCAGTACTTC.

V is TRBV4-2 and J is TRBJ2-1; D is uncertain. The CDR3 has 12 amino acids. With 4 bases removed from V and 5 bases from J, the gap between germline ends came to 6 bases. In germline, CDR1 is LGHNA, CDR2 YNFKEQ. CDR3 protein: CASSRRDNEQFF. The CDR3 region has the DNA TGTGCCAGCAGCCGCAGAGACAATGAGCAGTTCTTC.

This clonotype was seen repeatedly, ten times or more. The chain recombines TRBV2 with TRBJ2-2, with TRBD1 identical over 9 bases. Germline CDR1 reads SNHLY; CDR2 reads FYNNEI. Germline trimming cut 6 bases from V and 7 bases from J; bases unmatched to any gene: 3. The CDR3 totals 13 residues. The chain's CDR3 is CASRGQGGGELFF. CDR3 DNA sequence: TGTGCCAGCAGGGGACAGGGAGGCGGGGAGCTGTTTTTT.

The DNA for the CDR3 is TGCGCCAGCAGCCAGTCCATGAGGGTGATCGTCGCAGATACGCAGTATTTT. It specifies CASSQSMRVIVADTQYF. V is TRBV5-1 and J is TRBJ2-3; TRBD2 is a possible D gene (5 bases). Germline V gives CDR1 SGHRS, CDR2 YFSETQ. This CDR3 spans 17 amino acids. V was trimmed by 4 bases and J by 4 bases, leaving 22 bases between them.

This chain joins TRBV28 and TRBJ1-2; maybe TRBD1 (5 bases). The V gene lost 3 bases and the J gene lost 8 bases, with 13 bases spanning the gap. In germline, CDR1 is MDHEN, CDR2 SYDVKM. The CDR3 has 13 residues. The CDR3 spells CASSLAGPRGYTF. The DNA of the CDR3 is TGTGCCAGCAGTTTGGCAGGGCCTCGCGGCTACACCTTC.

Ten or more counts support this clonotype. The chain uses TRBV5-1 and TRBJ2-3; 11 nucleotides match TRBD2. Germline CDR1 reads SGHRS; CDR2 reads YFSETQ. The CDR3 is made up of 14 amino acids. The trim removed 6 bases at V and 3 bases at J, leaving 3 bases unmatched. CDR3 sequence reads: CASKTSGMTDTQYF. In DNA, the CDR3 is TGCGCCAGCAAGACTAGCGGGATGACAGATACGCAGTATTTT.

This clonotype was seen more than once but under ten times. The V gene is TRBV7-9, the J gene TRBJ2-2; TRBD1 aligns across 8 bases. The V gene's germline CDR1 is SEHNR and CDR2 FQNEAQ (reference sequence). J was trimmed by 6 bases and V by 5 bases; bases with no gene match: 5. CDR3 length: 14 amino acids. CDR3 region: CASSQGQVSGELFF. Written as DNA, the CDR3 is TGTGCCAGCAGCCAGGGACAGGTATCCGGGGAGCTGTTTTTT.

In this sample, this clonotype turned up a few times. The chain links TRBV18 to TRBJ1-1; D is perhaps TRBD1 (5 bases). Trimming pared 3 bases from V and 1 base from J, leaving 9 bases between. The CDR3 is 14 amino acids. Germline CDR1 is KGHSH and CDR2 is LQKENI. Here the CDR3 DNA reads TGTGCCAGCTCACCGCGACAGAAGAACACTGAAGCTTTCTTT. It is translated as CASSPRQKNTEAFF. The variable domain in full, completed from reference TRBV18 and TRBJ1-1, reads NAGVMQNPRHLVRRRGQEARLRCSPMKGHSHVYWYRQLPEEGLKFMVYLQKENIIDESGMPKERFSAEFPKEGPSILRIQQVVRGDSAAYFCASSPRQKNTEAFFGQGTRLTVV.

This clonotype appeared many times. The chain joins TRBV6-5 to TRBJ2-7; 7 bases fit TRBD2. The CDR3 loop spans 15 amino acids. Per germline, CDR1 MNHEY and CDR2 SVGAGI. V lost 6 bases, J lost 0 bases, and 8 bases stayed unmatched. The CDR3 is CASRPAGRSSYEQYF. CDR3 DNA: TGTGCCAGCAGACCAGCGGGGCGGAGCTCCTACGAGCAGTACTTC.

This clonotype was counted a few times. This chain uses TRBV20-1 with TRBJ1-1; TRBD1 agrees at 7 bases. Germline CDR1 and CDR2: DFQATT and SNEGSKA (reference sequence). The CDR3 sequence is 13 residues long. Trimming cost V 5 bases and J 3 bases; bases outside gene matches: 6. DNA for the CDR3: TGCAGTGCTGGGAAGGGGGCTTACACTGAAGCTTTCTTT. Translation gives CSAGKGAYTEAFF.

The rearrangement uses TRBV10-3 and TRBJ2-3, with D tentatively TRBD2 (6 bases). Between the trimmed V and J ends, which lost 6 bases and 2 bases, there was a span of 12 bases. From germline, CDR1 is ENHRY and CDR2 SYGVKD. The CDR3 sequence is 14 residues long. The CDR3 loop reads CAIRRGLDTDTQYF. CDR3 DNA sequence: TGTGCCATCAGGCGGGGACTCGACACAGATACGCAGTATTTT.

The rearrangement joins TRBV4-1 to TRBJ2-4; 8 bases align to TRBD2. J lost 2 bases, V lost 0 bases, and 12 bases had no gene match. The germline V gene encodes CDR1 MGHRA and CDR2 YSYEKL. The CDR3 spans 19 residues. The CDR3 DNA sequence: TGCGCCAGCAGCCAAGAGCCCGATAGAGCGGGGGTATCCAAAAACATTCAGTACTTC. Its translation: CASSQEPDRAGVSKNIQYF.

This clonotype has at least ten counts. The V call is TRBV4-2, the J call TRBJ2-7, with TRBD1 identical over 7 bases. The CDR3 has 15 residues. Trimming cost V 1 base and J 6 bases; bases outside gene matches: 9. Germline V CDR1 and CDR2: LGHNA, YNFKEQ. The CDR3 reads CASSQGMRGLGEQYF. DNA of the CDR3: TGTGCCAGCAGCCAAGGAATGAGGGGGCTAGGCGAGCAGTACTTC.

This clonotype appeared many times. The chain links TRBV10-3 to TRBJ2-7; a possible D gene is TRBD1 (5 bases). V lost 2 bases and J lost 2, with 7 bases in between. This CDR3 has 13 residues. Germline assignment: CDR1 ENHRY and CDR2 SYGVKD. This chain's CDR3 is CAISEVRAYEQYF. The DNA of the CDR3 is TGTGCCATCAGTGAGGTCAGGGCCTACGAGCAGTACTTC.

This clonotype was observed at least ten times. This chain connects TRBV20-1 to TRBJ1-3; D not resolved. Germline V gene sequence: CDR1 DFQATT, CDR2 SNEGSKA (reference sequence). The germline V and J ends were trimmed by 2 bases and 3 bases, with 8 bases remaining between them. The CDR3 covers 13 residues. DNA of the CDR3: TGCAGTGCTAGAACACAGAGTGGAAACACCATATATTTT. Amino acid sequence: CSARTQSGNTIYF.

Many counts were recorded for this clonotype. The V call is TRBV7-9, the J call TRBJ2-5; weak D call: TRBD2 (5 bases). The CDR3 is made up of 14 amino acids. V was clipped by 4 bases and J by 7 bases, with 16 bases between them. Germline lookup yields CDR1 SEHNR and CDR2 FQNEAQ (reference sequence). The CDR3 nucleotides read TGTGCCAGCAGCTCTAGGGAGCGCGGGTCGACCCAGTACTTC. Protein product: CASSSRERGSTQYF.

The chain couples TRBV12-3 or TRBV12-4 to TRBJ1-6, with D tentatively TRBD1 (6 bases). Trimming stripped 6 bases from V and 8 bases from J, with 14 bases between. CDR3 length: 14 amino acids. This CDR3 is CASRPGTPDSPLHF. The CDR3 bases are TGTGCCAGCAGACCCGGGACACCGGATTCACCCCTCCACTTT.

The table lists this clonotype with a few counts. The CDR3 DNA sequence: TGCAGTGCTCCACAGGGGACCTATGGCTACACCTTC. It yields the protein CSAPQGTYGYTF. The V and J genes are TRBV20-1 and TRBJ1-2; 7 nucleotides match TRBD1. This CDR3 contains 12 residues. The V segment lost 5 bases and the J segment 4 bases; nucleotides outside the gene matches: 4. CDR1 DFQATT and CDR2 SNEGSKA come from the germline V gene (reference sequence).

This clonotype was recorded at least ten times. The chain carries TRBV10-3 and TRBJ1-1; no clear D gene. Germline V gene lookup returns CDR1 ENHRY and CDR2 SYGVKD. This CDR3 contains 13 residues. V lost 0 bases and J lost 3, with 5 bases in between. The CDR3 spells CAISESRDTEAFF. CDR3 nucleotide sequence: TGTGCCATCAGTGAGTCCCGGGACACTGAAGCTTTCTTT.

This clonotype turned up a few times. This chain links TRBV2 with TRBJ2-1; D remains unclear. Germline V gives CDR1 SNHLY, CDR2 FYNNEI. V was shortened by 2 bases and J by 8 bases, with 4 bases between the two germline ends. The length of the CDR3 is 11 residues. The CDR3 DNA sequence: TGTGCCAGCAGTGAAAACTATGAGCAGTTCTTC. Translated, it gives CASSENYEQFF.

This clonotype was observed many times. The chain links TRBV5-1 to TRBJ1-6, with D perhaps TRBD1 (6 bases). V was pared by 0 bases and J by 7 bases, with 8 bases between. This CDR3 contains 14 residues. Per germline, CDR1 SGHRS and CDR2 YFSETQ. The CDR3 bases are TGCGCCAGCAGCTTGGGCAGGGGAAATTCACCCCTCCACTTT. Protein: CASSLGRGNSPLHF.

This clonotype was observed at least ten times. The chain couples TRBV5-1 to TRBJ2-2; tentatively, D is TRBD1 or TRBD2 (6 bases each). This CDR3 comprises 15 residues. Germline CDR1 reads SGHRS; CDR2 reads YFSETQ. Trimming stripped 2 bases from V and 3 bases from J, with 11 bases between. The CDR3 sequence is CASSFTGAHTGELFF. The DNA of the CDR3 is TGCGCCAGCAGCTTTACGGGGGCCCACACCGGGGAGCTGTTTTTT.

This clonotype was detected a few times. The genes are TRBV29-1 and TRBJ1-2, with D possibly being TRBD1 (5 bases). Deletions cut 3 bases from V and 2 bases from J, with 10 bases between. The CDR3 totals 13 residues. Germline loops: CDR1 SQVTM, CDR2 ANQGSEA. The CDR3 loop reads CSVDPGWNYGYTF. CDR3 nucleotide sequence: TGCAGCGTTGATCCAGGGTGGAACTATGGCTACACCTTC.

This clonotype appeared a few times. This sequence joins TRBV27 and TRBJ2-6; the D call may be TRBD1 or TRBD2 (5 bases each). CDR1 MNHEY and CDR2 SMNVEV come from the germline V gene (reference sequence). V lost 7 bases to trimming and J lost 0 bases, with 10 bases between them. This CDR3 spans 15 amino acids. The CDR3 nucleotides are TGTGCCAGCACCTCCGGGGCCTCTGGGGCCAACGTCCTGACTTTC. Translation gives CASTSGASGANVLTF.

The chain links TRBV27 to TRBJ1-2; 9 bases are shared with TRBD1. The ends lost 5 bases at V and 7 bases at J; junction bases unmatched: 11. The germline V gene has CDR1 MNHEY and CDR2 SMNVEV (reference sequence). The CDR3 runs to 15 residues. CDR3 in amino acids: CASSPPGQGRSGYTF. CDR3 in DNA: TGTGCCAGCAGTCCCCCGGGACAGGGAAGGTCTGGCTACACCTTC.

This clonotype was seen ten or more times. The chain uses TRBV7-6 and TRBJ2-1; D is unresolved. The CDR3 covers 17 residues. V was cut by 2 bases and J by 6 bases, with 20 bases left in between. Germline V gene data show CDR1 as SGHVS and CDR2 as FNYEAQ. In nucleotides, the CDR3 is TGTGCCAGCAGCTTACCCCCATCCGGGCAGCCATTCAATGAGCAGTTCTTC. It encodes CASSLPPSGQPFNEQFF.

The V and J genes are TRBV4-3 and TRBJ1-5; possible D gene TRBD1, 5 bases. The germline CDR1 and CDR2 sequences are LGHNA and YSLEER. CDR3 length: 15 amino acids. The germline V and J ends were trimmed by 0 bases and 5 bases, with 11 bases remaining between them. The DNA for the CDR3 is TGCGCCAGCAGCCAAGATAAGGGGCTCTATCAGCCCCAGCATTTT. Protein product: CASSQDKGLYQPQHF.